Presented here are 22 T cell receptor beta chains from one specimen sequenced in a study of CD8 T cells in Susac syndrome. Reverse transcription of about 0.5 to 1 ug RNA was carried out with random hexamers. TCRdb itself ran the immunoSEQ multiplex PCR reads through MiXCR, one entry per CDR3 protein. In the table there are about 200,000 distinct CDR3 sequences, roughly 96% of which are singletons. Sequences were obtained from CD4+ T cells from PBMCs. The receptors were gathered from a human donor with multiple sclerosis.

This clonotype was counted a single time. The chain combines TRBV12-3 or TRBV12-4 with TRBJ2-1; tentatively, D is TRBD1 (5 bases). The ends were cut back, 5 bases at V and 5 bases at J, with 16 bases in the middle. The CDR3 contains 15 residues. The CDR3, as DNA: TGTGCCAGCAGTCCCAGGGTTAGTGTGGACAATGAGCAGTTCTTC. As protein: CASSPRVSVDNEQFF.

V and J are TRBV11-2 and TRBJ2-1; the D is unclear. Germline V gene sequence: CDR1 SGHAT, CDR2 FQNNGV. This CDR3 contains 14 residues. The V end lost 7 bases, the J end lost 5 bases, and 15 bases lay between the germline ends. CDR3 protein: CASNWQATHNEQFF. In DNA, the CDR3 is TGTGCCAGCAATTGGCAGGCGACTCACAATGAGCAGTTCTTC.

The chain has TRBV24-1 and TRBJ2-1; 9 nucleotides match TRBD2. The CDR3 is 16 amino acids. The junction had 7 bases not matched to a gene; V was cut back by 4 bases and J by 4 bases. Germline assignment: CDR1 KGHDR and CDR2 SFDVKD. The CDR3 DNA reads TGTGCCACCAGTGACACATCTAGCGGGGCTTACAATGAGCAGTTCTTC. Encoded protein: CATSDTSSGAYNEQFF.

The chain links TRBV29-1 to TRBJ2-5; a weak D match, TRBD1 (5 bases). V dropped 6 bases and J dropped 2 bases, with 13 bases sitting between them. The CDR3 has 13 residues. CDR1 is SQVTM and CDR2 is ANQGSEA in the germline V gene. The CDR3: CSVETAQQETQYF. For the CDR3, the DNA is TGCAGCGTGGAGACAGCTCAGCAAGAGACCCAGTACTTC.

CDR3 residues: CASSQAGLAGNEQFF. Written as DNA, the CDR3 is TGTGCCAGCAGCCAAGCGGGACTAGCGGGTAATGAGCAGTTCTTC. The chain couples TRBV3-1 to TRBJ2-1, with 12 bases matching TRBD2. The J segment lost 7 bases and the V segment lost 1 base, leaving 2 bases of the junction unmatched. The CDR3 has 15 amino acids. Germline loops: CDR1 LGHDT, CDR2 YNNKEL (reference sequence).

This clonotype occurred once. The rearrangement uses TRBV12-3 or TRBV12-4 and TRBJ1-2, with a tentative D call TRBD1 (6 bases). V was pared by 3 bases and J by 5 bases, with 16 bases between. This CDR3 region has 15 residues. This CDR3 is CASSLLSGAQYGYTF. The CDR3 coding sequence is TGTGCCAGCAGTTTGTTGTCGGGGGCTCAGTATGGCTACACCTTC.

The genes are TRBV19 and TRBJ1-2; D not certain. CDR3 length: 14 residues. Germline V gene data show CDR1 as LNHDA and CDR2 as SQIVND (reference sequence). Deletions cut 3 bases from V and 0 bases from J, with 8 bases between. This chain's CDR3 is CASSIEHANYGYTF. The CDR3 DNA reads TGTGCCAGTAGTATCGAACACGCTAACTATGGCTACACCTTC. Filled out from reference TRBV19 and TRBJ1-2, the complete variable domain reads DGGITQSPKYLFRKEGQNVTLSCEQNLNHDAMYWYRQDPGQGLRLIYYSQIVNDFQKGDIAEGYSVSREKKESFPLTVTSAQKNPTAFYLCASSIEHANYGYTFGSGTRLTVV.

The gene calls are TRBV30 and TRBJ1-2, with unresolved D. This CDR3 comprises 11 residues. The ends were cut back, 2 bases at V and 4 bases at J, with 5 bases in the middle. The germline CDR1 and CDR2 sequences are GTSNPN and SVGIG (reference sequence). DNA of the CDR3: TGTGCCTGGAGTCCGAGCTATGGCTACACCTTC. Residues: CAWSPSYGYTF.

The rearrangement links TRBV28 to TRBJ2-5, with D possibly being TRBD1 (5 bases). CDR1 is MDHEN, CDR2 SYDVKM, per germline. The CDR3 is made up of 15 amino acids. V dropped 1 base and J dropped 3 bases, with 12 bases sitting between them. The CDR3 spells CASSLFTGYEETQYF. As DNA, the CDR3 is TGTGCCAGCAGTTTATTCACAGGATACGAAGAGACCCAGTACTTC. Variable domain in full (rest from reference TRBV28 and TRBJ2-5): DVKVTQSSRYLVKRTGEKVFLECVQDMDHENMFWYRQDPGLGLRLIYFSYDVKMKEKGDIPEGYSVSREKKERFSLILESASTNQTSMYLCASSLFTGYEETQYFGPGTRLLVL.

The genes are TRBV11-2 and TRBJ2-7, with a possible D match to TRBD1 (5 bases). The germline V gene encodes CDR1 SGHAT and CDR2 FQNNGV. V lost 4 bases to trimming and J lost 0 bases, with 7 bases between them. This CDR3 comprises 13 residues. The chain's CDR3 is CASSSTDSYEQYF. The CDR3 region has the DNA TGTGCCAGCAGCTCGACAGACTCCTACGAGCAGTACTTC.

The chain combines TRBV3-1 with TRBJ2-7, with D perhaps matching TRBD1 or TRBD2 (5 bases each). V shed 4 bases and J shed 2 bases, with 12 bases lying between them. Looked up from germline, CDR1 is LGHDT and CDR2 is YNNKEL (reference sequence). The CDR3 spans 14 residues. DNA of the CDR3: TGTGCCAGCAGCCGTCGGGACGGAGCCTACGAGCAGTACTTC. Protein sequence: CASSRRDGAYEQYF.

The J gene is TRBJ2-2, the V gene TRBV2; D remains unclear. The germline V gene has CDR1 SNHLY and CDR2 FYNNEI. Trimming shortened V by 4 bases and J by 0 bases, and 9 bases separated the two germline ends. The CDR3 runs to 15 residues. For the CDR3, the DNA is TGTGCCAGCAGTGGCGCGCCCCCGAACACCGGGGAGCTGTTTTTT. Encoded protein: CASSGAPPNTGELFF. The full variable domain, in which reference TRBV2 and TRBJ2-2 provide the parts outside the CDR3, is EPEVTQTPSHQVTQMGQEVILRCVPISNHLYFYWYRQILGQKVEFLVSFYNNEISEKSEIFDDQFSVERPDGSNFTLKIRSTKLEDSAMYFCASSGAPPNTGELFFGEGSRLTVL.

CDR3 sequence: CATRASYLAKNIQYF. The CDR3 coding sequence is TGTGCCACCAGGGCCAGCTACCTAGCCAAAAACATTCAGTACTTC. The rearrangement links TRBV15 to TRBJ2-4; D gene ambiguous. This CDR3 is built from 15 residues. Trimming pared 6 bases from V and 0 bases from J, leaving 12 bases between. From germline, CDR1 is LNHNV and CDR2 YYDKDF (reference sequence).

The CDR3 spells CASRHSGPLGNGYTF. The CDR3, as DNA: TGTGCCAGCAGACATTCGGGCCCACTAGGGAATGGCTACACCTTC. The V call is TRBV6-5, the J call TRBJ1-2; D gene uncertain. The CDR3 totals 15 residues. V was pared by 6 bases and J by 6 bases, with 20 bases between. In germline, CDR1 is MNHEY, CDR2 SVGAGI.

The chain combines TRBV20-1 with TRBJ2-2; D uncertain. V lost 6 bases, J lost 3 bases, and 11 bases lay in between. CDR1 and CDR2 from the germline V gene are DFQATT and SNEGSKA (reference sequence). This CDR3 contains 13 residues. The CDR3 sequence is CSAPYSYTGELFF. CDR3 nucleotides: TGCAGTGCACCATACAGTTACACCGGGGAGCTGTTTTTT.

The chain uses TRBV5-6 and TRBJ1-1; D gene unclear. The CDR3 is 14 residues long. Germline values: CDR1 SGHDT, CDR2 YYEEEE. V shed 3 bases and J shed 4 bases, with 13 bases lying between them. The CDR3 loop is CASSSRLRSTEAFF. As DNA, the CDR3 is TGTGCCAGCAGCTCTAGGCTCAGGTCCACTGAAGCTTTCTTT.

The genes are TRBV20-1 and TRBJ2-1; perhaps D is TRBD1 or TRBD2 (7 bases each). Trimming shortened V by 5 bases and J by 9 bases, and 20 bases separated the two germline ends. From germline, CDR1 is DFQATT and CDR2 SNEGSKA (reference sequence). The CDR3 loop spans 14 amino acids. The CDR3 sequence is CSAPAGGREGEQFF. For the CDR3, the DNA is TGCAGTGCTCCAGCAGGGGGGAGGGAAGGTGAGCAGTTCTTC.

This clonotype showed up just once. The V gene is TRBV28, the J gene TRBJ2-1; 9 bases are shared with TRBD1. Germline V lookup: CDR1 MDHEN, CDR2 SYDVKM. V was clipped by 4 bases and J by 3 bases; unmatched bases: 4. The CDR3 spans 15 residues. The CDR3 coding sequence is TGTGCCAGCAGTTCGGGACAGGGTAACTACAATGAGCAGTTCTTC. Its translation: CASSSGQGNYNEQFF.

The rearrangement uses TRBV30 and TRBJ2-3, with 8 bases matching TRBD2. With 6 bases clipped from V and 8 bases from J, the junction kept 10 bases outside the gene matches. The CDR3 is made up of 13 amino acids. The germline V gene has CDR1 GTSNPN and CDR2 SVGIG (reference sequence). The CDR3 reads CACSGTRLGTQYF. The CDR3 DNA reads TGTGCCTGCTCCGGGACTAGATTGGGTACGCAGTATTTT.

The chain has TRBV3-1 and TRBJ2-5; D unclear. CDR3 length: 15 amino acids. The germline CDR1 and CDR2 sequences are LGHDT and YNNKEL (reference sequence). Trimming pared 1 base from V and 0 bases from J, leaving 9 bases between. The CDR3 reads CASSQGVGHQETQYF. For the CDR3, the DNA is TGTGCCAGCAGCCAAGGAGTAGGGCACCAAGAGACCCAGTACTTC.

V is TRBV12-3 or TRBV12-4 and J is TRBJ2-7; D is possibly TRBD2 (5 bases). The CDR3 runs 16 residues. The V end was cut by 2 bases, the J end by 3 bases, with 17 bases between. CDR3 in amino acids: CASSLSSAGSVYEQYF. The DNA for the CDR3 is TGTGCCAGCAGTTTAAGCTCCGCGGGCTCTGTCTACGAGCAGTACTTC.

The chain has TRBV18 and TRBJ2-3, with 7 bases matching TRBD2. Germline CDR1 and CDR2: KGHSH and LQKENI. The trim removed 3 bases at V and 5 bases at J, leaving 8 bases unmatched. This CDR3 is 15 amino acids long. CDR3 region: CASSPREAPGDTQYF. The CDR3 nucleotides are TGTGCCAGCTCACCCCGGGAGGCCCCCGGAGATACGCAGTATTTT.